Below, 25 T cell receptor beta chains from the same sample are listed, as sequenced in a study of T cell repertoires in cytomegalovirus infection. TCRdb reprocessed the reads via MiXCR and lists one record per CDR3 protein. Of a few hundred thousand distinct CDR3 sequences in the sample, 15% to 20% were seen once. The sequenced material came from PBMCs. The receptors originated from a human donor in good health (CMV status not recorded). Some clones in this sample may be carry-over from other donors' samples.

The table lists this clonotype with a few counts. The chain couples TRBV20-1 to TRBJ2-3; D is uncertain. Germline CDR1 reads DFQATT; CDR2 reads SNEGSKA (reference sequence). This CDR3 is 14 amino acids long. Trimming shortened V by 5 bases and J by 6 bases, and 18 bases separated the two germline ends. CDR3 in amino acids: CSAWKDGSTDTQYF. CDR3 in DNA: TGCAGTGCTTGGAAGGACGGATCAACGGATACGCAGTATTTT.

The chain recombines TRBV11-2 with TRBJ2-1; D perhaps matches TRBD2 (6 bases). In germline, CDR1 is SGHAT, CDR2 FQNNGV. The CDR3 covers 16 residues. V lost 3 bases, J lost 5 bases, and 17 bases lay in between. The CDR3 nucleotides read TGTGCCAGCAGCTTCCCGGGAATTAGCGGTCACAATGAGCAGTTCTTC. This gives the protein CASSFPGISGHNEQFF.

This clonotype has more than one count but fewer than ten. This chain links TRBV20-1 with TRBJ2-1, with a tentative D call TRBD1 (6 bases). V was trimmed by 4 bases and J by 0 bases, leaving 10 bases between them. The CDR3 covers 14 residues. Germline CDR1 DFQATT, CDR2 SNEGSKA (reference sequence). CDR3 in DNA: TGCAGTGCTACTACAGGGAGCTCCTACAATGAGCAGTTCTTC. Its protein is CSATTGSSYNEQFF.

The J gene is TRBJ1-4, the V gene TRBV20-1, with D unclear. The germline V and J ends were trimmed by 6 bases and 0 bases, with 8 bases remaining between them. Germline CDR1 DFQATT, CDR2 SNEGSKA (reference sequence). The CDR3 is 13 amino acids. The CDR3 loop reads CSAVLATNEKLFF. The CDR3 nucleotides read TGCAGTGCGGTCCTGGCAACTAATGAAAAACTGTTTTTT.

This chain uses TRBV6-2 or TRBV6-3 with TRBJ2-1; 12 bases match TRBD2. Trimming cost V 6 bases and J 6 bases; bases outside gene matches: 12. Per the germline V gene, CDR1 is MNHEY and CDR2 is SVGEGT. The CDR3 is 17 residues long. The CDR3 nucleotides are TGTGCCAGCAGCCGACCACCTAGCGGGAGGGCCTCCAATGAGCAGTTCTTC. This codes for CASSRPPSGRASNEQFF.

Comment on this clonotype: In this CDR3 the conserved last residue, phenylalanine or tryptophan, is missing, so a read error is likely. The V gene is TRBV28, the J gene TRBJ1-5; D is uncertain. The CDR3 covers 12 residues. Per the germline V gene, CDR1 is MDHEN and CDR2 is SYDVKM. The V end was cut by 3 bases, the J end by 7 bases, with 7 bases between. The CDR3 here is CASSFGRQPQHL. Here the CDR3 DNA reads TGTGCCAGCAGTTTTGGAAGGCAGCCCCAGCATCTT.

At least ten counts were recorded for this clonotype. The CDR3 reads CATIEGGSDTQYF. The DNA of the CDR3 is TGTGCCACCATCGAAGGTGGATCAGATACGCAGTATTTT. J is TRBJ2-3 and V is TRBV7-6; the D is unclear. Germline-derived CDR1 and CDR2 are SGHVS and FNYEAQ. V lost 10 bases to trimming and J lost 4 bases, with 15 bases between them. This CDR3 is 13 amino acids long.

This clonotype was recorded many times. CDR3 nucleotides: TGTGCCAGCAGGCGACTAGCGGGGGGCACAGATACGCAGTATTTT. Its protein product is CASRRLAGGTDTQYF. The chain employs TRBV7-2 and TRBJ2-3; TRBD2 matches at 12 bases. The CDR3 loop spans 15 amino acids. Germline CDR1 is SGHTA and CDR2 is FQGNSA. V lost 6 bases, J lost 1 base, and 2 bases stayed unmatched. Based on the CDR3 plus reference TRBV7-2 and TRBJ2-3, the full variable domain is GAGVSQSPSNKVTEKGKDVELRCDPISGHTALYWYRQSLGQGLEFLIYFQGNSAPDKSGLPSDRFSAERTGGSVSTLTIQRTQQEDSAVYLCASRRLAGGTDTQYFGPGTRLTVL.

This chain links TRBV2 with TRBJ1-2; 9 bases are a match to TRBD1. In germline, CDR1 is SNHLY, CDR2 FYNNEI. The CDR3 is 15 residues long. J lost 7 bases, V lost 7 bases, and 13 bases had no gene match. The CDR3 is CASTPRTGGASGYTF. CDR3 sequence (DNA): TGTGCCAGCACCCCTCGTACAGGGGGCGCTTCTGGCTACACCTTC.

This chain joins TRBV10-3 and TRBJ1-1; no reliable D call. This CDR3 region has 13 residues. In germline, CDR1 is ENHRY, CDR2 SYGVKD. V was shortened by 3 bases and J by 1 base, with 6 bases between the two germline ends. As DNA, the CDR3 is TGTGCCATCAGTGAATTGGGGAACACTGAAGCTTTCTTT. This translates into CAISELGNTEAFF.

This clonotype was counted at least ten times. The V gene is TRBV7-2, the J gene TRBJ2-7; TRBD1 might be the D (5 bases). The CDR3 has 16 amino acids. Per the germline V gene, CDR1 is SGHTA and CDR2 is FQGNSA. V dropped 3 bases and J dropped 3 bases, with 18 bases sitting between them. CDR3 region: CASSLGFGRASYEQYF. CDR3 bases: TGTGCCAGCAGCTTGGGCTTTGGCAGGGCTAGCTACGAGCAGTACTTC.

This clonotype was counted only a few times. V is TRBV2 and J is TRBJ1-5; TRBD1 might be the D (5 bases). Trimming removed 5 bases from V and 3 bases from J, with 14 bases in between. From germline, CDR1 is SNHLY and CDR2 FYNNEI. The CDR3 loop spans 15 amino acids. The CDR3 region has the DNA TGTGCCAGCAGTACGGGGCAGGGTTACAATCAGCCCCAGCATTTT. Its protein product is CASSTGQGYNQPQHF.

The rearrangement joins TRBV5-4 to TRBJ2-1; D may be TRBD2 (6 bases). The CDR3 is made up of 13 amino acids. In germline, CDR1 is SGHNT, CDR2 YYREEE (reference sequence). Trimming pared 1 base from V and 10 bases from J, leaving 12 bases between. The CDR3 loop is CASSLTGENEQFF. The CDR3 DNA reads as TGTGCCAGCAGCTTGACGGGAGAGAACGAGCAGTTCTTC.

This clonotype was found many times. CDR3 nucleotides: TGTGCCATCGGGCCCTCAATCACCATATATTTT. Encoded protein: CAIGPSITIYF. The J gene is TRBJ1-3, the V gene TRBV7-9; D unclear. The CDR3 is 11 amino acids. With 10 bases removed from V and 9 bases from J, the gap between germline ends came to 13 bases. Per the germline V gene, CDR1 is SEHNR and CDR2 is FQNEAQ (reference sequence).

This clonotype was seen ten or more times. The gene calls are TRBV12-3 or TRBV12-4 and TRBJ1-3; D ambiguous. The CDR3 consists of 15 residues. The germline V and J ends were trimmed by 2 bases and 0 bases, with 8 bases remaining between them. The CDR3 DNA is TGTGCCAGCAGTTTATTTGTAAACTCTGGAAACACCATATATTTT. It translates to CASSLFVNSGNTIYF.

This clonotype has a handful of counts. V is TRBV11-2 and J is TRBJ2-1; no firm D call. Germline CDR1 is SGHAT and CDR2 is FQNNGV. Between the trimmed V and J ends, which lost 6 bases and 0 bases, there was a span of 9 bases. The CDR3 is made up of 14 amino acids. The CDR3 sequence is CASSWGSSYNEQFF. In nucleotides, the CDR3 is TGTGCCAGCAGTTGGGGAAGCTCCTACAATGAGCAGTTCTTC. Using reference TRBV11-2 and TRBJ2-1 for the parts outside the CDR3, the full variable domain is EAGVAQSPRYKIIEKRQSVAFWCNPISGHATLYWYQQILGQGPKLLIQFQNNGVVDDSQLPKDRFSAERLKGVDSTLKIQPAKLEDSAVYLCASSWGSSYNEQFFGPGTRLTVL.

This clonotype was observed a handful of times. This chain joins TRBV29-1 and TRBJ1-2; D is possibly TRBD1 (6 bases). The CDR3 runs to 11 residues. Trimming stripped 6 bases from V and 6 bases from J, with 11 bases between. The germline CDR1 and CDR2 sequences are SQVTM and ANQGSEA. This CDR3 reads CSVGGHDGYTF. CDR3 nucleotide sequence: TGCAGCGTCGGGGGCCACGATGGCTACACCTTC.

The chain uses TRBV19 and TRBJ1-1; no clear D gene. This CDR3 comprises 14 residues. Germline V gene sequence: CDR1 LNHDA, CDR2 SQIVND (reference sequence). Trimming took off 5 bases at V and 1 base at J, with 11 bases between the two ends. The CDR3 sequence: CASSQTAANTEAFF. CDR3 DNA: TGTGCCAGTAGTCAAACTGCAGCGAACACTGAAGCTTTCTTT. Full variable domain (remainder filled in from reference TRBV19 and TRBJ1-1): DGGITQSPKYLFRKEGQNVTLSCEQNLNHDAMYWYRQDPGQGLRLIYYSQIVNDFQKGDIAEGYSVSREKKESFPLTVTSAQKNPTAFYLCASSQTAANTEAFFGQGTRLTVV.

This clonotype was observed many times. The V gene is TRBV7-6, the J gene TRBJ1-4; D is undetermined. The V end was cut by 2 bases, the J end by 3 bases, with 7 bases between. This CDR3 comprises 14 residues. CDR1 is SGHVS, CDR2 FNYEAQ, per germline. CDR3 sequence (DNA): TGTGCCAGCAGCTTAAGTGAGGCTAATGAAAAACTGTTTTTT. It is translated as CASSLSEANEKLFF.

This clonotype was recorded many times. A much more abundant neighbour one base away suggests this may be a read error. This chain connects TRBV7-2 to TRBJ1-1; possibly TRBD1 for D (5 bases). Germline V lookup: CDR1 SGHTA, CDR2 FQGNSA. This CDR3 region has 13 residues. With 1 base removed from V and 3 bases from J, the gap between germline ends came to 6 bases. This CDR3 is CASSLGQHTEAFF. In nucleotides, the CDR3 is TGTGCCAGCAGCTTAGGACAGCACACTGAAGCTTTCTTT.

The chain uses TRBV5-4 and TRBJ2-7, with 8 bases fitting TRBD2. This CDR3 comprises 15 residues. Germline CDR1 and CDR2: SGHNT and YYREEE (reference sequence). Unmatched junction bases numbered 10, after V lost 3 bases and J lost 5 bases. CDR3 loop: CASSSGGERWHEQYF. CDR3 in DNA: TGTGCCAGCAGCTCGGGAGGGGAGCGTTGGCACGAGCAGTACTTC.

This clonotype has only a few counts. The chain couples TRBV19 to TRBJ2-7; 11 nucleotides align to TRBD1. J was trimmed by 2 bases and V by 5 bases; bases with no gene match: 11. Germline loops: CDR1 LNHDA, CDR2 SQIVND (reference sequence). The CDR3 is made up of 17 amino acids. DNA for the CDR3: TGTGCCAGTAGTTGGGACAGGGGGGCGAGTGGAACCTACGAGCAGTACTTC. Translation gives CASSWDRGASGTYEQYF.

The chain carries TRBV20-1 and TRBJ2-3, with TRBD2 identical over 8 bases. The CDR3 is 17 amino acids. From germline, CDR1 is DFQATT and CDR2 SNEGSKA (reference sequence). With 2 bases clipped from V and 4 bases from J, the junction kept 14 bases outside the gene matches. The DNA of the CDR3 is TGCAGTGCTAGAACCGGGGGGGCGATCTTGTACGCAGATACGCAGTATTTT. Translated, it gives CSARTGGAILYADTQYF.

V usage is TRBV10-3 and J usage is TRBJ1-4; D call uncertain. Per germline, CDR1 ENHRY and CDR2 SYGVKD. Trimming took 0 bases from V and 5 from J, leaving 10 bases between them. This CDR3 comprises 15 residues. The CDR3: CAISESVGVNEKLFF. The CDR3 DNA follows: TGTGCCATCAGTGAGTCGGTCGGCGTAAATGAAAAACTGTTTTTT.

This clonotype has just a few counts. The rearrangement uses TRBV19 and TRBJ1-4, with D unclear. Germline V gene sequence: CDR1 LNHDA, CDR2 SQIVND (reference sequence). V shed 9 bases and J shed 4 bases, with 12 bases lying between them. This CDR3 has 13 residues. As DNA, the CDR3 is TGTGCCAGCGGGCAGGCCATTAATGAAAAACTGTTTTTT. As protein: CASGQAINEKLFF.